This is a list of T cell receptor beta chains from one sample in a study of blood T cells in healthy people across ages. TCRdb redid the calling of the 5' RACE reads with MiXCR, one entry per CDR3 protein. Of some 760,000 distinct CDR3 sequences detected, 25% appear once; the ten largest clones hold under 10%. The data were also submitted as part of a second study, on T cells of mothers and their children.

Sequencing was carried out using blood. These receptors were obtained from a boy younger than 18 in good health. Each CDR3 is given with its conserved first and last residue. D genes are given only for firm matches. A row's size may be missing; if present it is once, few, many or a size class.

D gene: .; J gene: TRBJ2-5; V gene: TRBV7-7; clone size: .; CDR3 DNA: TGTGCTAGCAGCACGGACTTCCAAGAGACCCAGTACTTC; CDR3 protein: CASSTDFQETQYF
D gene: .; J gene: TRBJ2-1; V gene: TRBV5-6; clone size: few; CDR3 DNA: TGTGCCAGCAGCCCCGCCGGCTTCCCTCTATACAATGAGCAGTTCTTC; CDR3 protein: CASSPAGFPLYNEQFF
D gene: TRBD1; J gene: TRBJ1-1; V gene: TRBV12-3/TRBV12-4; clone size: few; CDR3 DNA: TGTGCCAGCAGGAACCCGGGACAGCCTGAAGCTTTCTTT; CDR3 protein: CASRNPGQPEAFF
D gene: .; J gene: TRBJ2-1; V gene: TRBV7-9; clone size: once; CDR3 DNA: TGTGCCAGCAGCCCGGCTAGGGGGGGCCTATACAATGAGCAGTTCTTC; CDR3 protein: CASSPARGGLYNEQFF
D gene: .; J gene: TRBJ2-1; V gene: TRBV5-1; clone size: few; CDR3 DNA: TGCGCCAGCAGCCCGCCCGACAGGTACACCTCCAATGAGCAGTTCTTC; CDR3 protein: CASSPPDRYTSNEQFF
D gene: .; J gene: TRBJ2-7; V gene: TRBV20-1; clone size: .; CDR3 DNA: TGCAGTGCTAGTGCACCAAGCGGGGAGCAGTACTTC; CDR3 protein: CSASAPSGEQYF
D gene: .; J gene: TRBJ1-2; V gene: TRBV29-1; clone size: .; CDR3 DNA: TGCAGCGTTATACGGGACGAGGGCTATGGCTACACCTTC; CDR3 protein: CSVIRDEGYGYTF
D gene: .; J gene: TRBJ1-2; V gene: TRBV20-1; clone size: .; CDR3 DNA: TGCAGTGCTACGCCCGACAGGAACTATGGCTACACCTTC; CDR3 protein: CSATPDRNYGYTF
D gene: .; J gene: TRBJ2-3; V gene: TRBV28; clone size: .; CDR3 DNA: TGTGCCGGGACCGAAGAGGGGCCCAAAGATACGCAGTATTTT; CDR3 protein: CAGTEEGPKDTQYF
D gene: .; J gene: TRBJ2-2; V gene: TRBV10-3; clone size: few; CDR3 DNA: TGTGCCATCTCGACCCCAGGGGCTAGCGGAGGAGGCACCGGGGAGCTGTTTTTT; CDR3 protein: CAISTPGASGGGTGELFF
D gene: TRBD2; J gene: TRBJ2-7; V gene: TRBV20-1; clone size: .; CDR3 DNA: TGCAGTGCTAGCGTTGGACTAGCCTCTTACGAGCAGTACTTC; CDR3 protein: CSASVGLASYEQYF
D gene: .; J gene: TRBJ2-7; V gene: TRBV29-1; clone size: many; CDR3 DNA: TGCAGCGTTGAGGAGGGCTCCTACGAGCAGTACTTC; CDR3 protein: CSVEEGSYEQYF
D gene: .; J gene: TRBJ2-3; V gene: TRBV29-1; clone size: .; CDR3 DNA: TGCAGCGTTGCCCCAAGCGGGCCAAGCACAGATACGCAGTATTTT; CDR3 protein: CSVAPSGPSTDTQYF
D gene: .; J gene: TRBJ1-2; V gene: TRBV5-1; clone size: once; CDR3 DNA: TGCGCCAGCAGCTTGGGACAGCAGAACTATGGCTACACCTTC; CDR3 protein: CASSLGQQNYGYTF
D gene: .; J gene: TRBJ1-5; V gene: TRBV20-1; clone size: once; CDR3 DNA: TGCAGCGGGAGGGGTCTGGATACGCAGCATTTT; CDR3 protein: CSGRGLDTQHF
D gene: TRBD2; J gene: TRBJ2-7; V gene: TRBV11-2; clone size: .; CDR3 DNA: TGTGCCAGCAAAGGGCTAGCGGGAGACGAGCAGTACTTC; CDR3 protein: CASKGLAGDEQYF
D gene: .; J gene: TRBJ2-7; V gene: TRBV29-1; clone size: few; CDR3 DNA: TGCAGCGTTGAAGGTACCGGATCAGGGTTGATGTCCTACGAGCAGTACTTC; CDR3 protein: CSVEGTGSGLMSYEQYF
D gene: .; J gene: TRBJ2-1; V gene: TRBV29-1; clone size: .; CDR3 DNA: TGCAGCGTTGTTTCAGACTCCTACAATGAGCAGTTCTTC; CDR3 protein: CSVVSDSYNEQFF
D gene: .; J gene: TRBJ2-1; V gene: TRBV4-1; clone size: few; CDR3 DNA: TGCGCCAGCAGCCACGCACCCGAGAGCGAGCAGTTCTTC; CDR3 protein: CASSHAPESEQFF
D gene: .; J gene: TRBJ2-7; V gene: TRBV21-1; clone size: .; CDR3 DNA: TGTGCCAGCAGCAGCCGGGACAGGGTTTTGTACGAGCAGTACTTC; CDR3 protein: CASSSRDRVLYEQYF
D gene: TRBD2; J gene: TRBJ2-2; V gene: TRBV12-3/TRBV12-4; clone size: .; CDR3 DNA: TGTGCCATTTCTAGCGGGGGGTACACCGGGGAGCTGTTTTTT; CDR3 protein: CAISSGGYTGELFF
D gene: TRBD2; J gene: TRBJ2-5; V gene: TRBV7-8; clone size: .; CDR3 DNA: TGTGCCAGCAGCCTAGACACTAGCGGACAAGAGACCCAGTACTTC; CDR3 protein: CASSLDTSGQETQYF
D gene: .; J gene: TRBJ2-2; V gene: TRBV12-3/TRBV12-4; clone size: .; CDR3 DNA: TGTGCCAGCAGTTTAGAGGAGGGGGCCGGGGAGCTGTTTTTT; CDR3 protein: CASSLEEGAGELFF
D gene: .; J gene: TRBJ2-7; V gene: TRBV12-3/TRBV12-4; clone size: many; CDR3 DNA: TGTGCCAGCAGCCCGGGCCCTGGGGCCTACGAGCAGTACTTC; CDR3 protein: CASSPGPGAYEQYF
D gene: .; J gene: TRBJ2-7; V gene: TRBV28; clone size: few; CDR3 DNA: TGTGCCAGCAGACCTTCTAGCGCCTCCTACGAGCAGTACTTC; CDR3 protein: CASRPSSASYEQYF
D gene: TRBD2; J gene: TRBJ2-1; V gene: TRBV20-1; clone size: .; CDR3 DNA: TGCAGTGCTAGAGGATTCGGGACTAGCGGGACCTACAATGAGCAGTTCTTC; CDR3 protein: CSARGFGTSGTYNEQFF
D gene: .; J gene: TRBJ1-4; V gene: TRBV6-1; clone size: once; CDR3 DNA: TGTGCCAGCAGCACAGGTGTCCCGGCCAAACTGTTTTTT; CDR3 protein: CASSTGVPAKLFF
D gene: .; J gene: TRBJ2-3; V gene: TRBV4-2; clone size: .; CDR3 DNA: TGTGCCAGCAGCCACACTAGTGGAGATACGCAGTATTTT; CDR3 protein: CASSHTSGDTQYF
D gene: .; J gene: TRBJ1-6; V gene: TRBV5-1; clone size: .; CDR3 DNA: TGCGCCAGCAGCGTCCAGGACCCCGGATGGTCACCCCTCCACTTT; CDR3 protein: CASSVQDPGWSPLHF
D gene: .; J gene: TRBJ2-7; V gene: TRBV29-1; clone size: few; CDR3 DNA: TGCAGCGTTTCCGGGATGCCAGGCTCCTACGAGCAGTACTTC; CDR3 protein: CSVSGMPGSYEQYF
D gene: .; J gene: TRBJ1-4; V gene: TRBV29-1; clone size: .; CDR3 DNA: TGCAGCGCCGGAACAAGAGGGGAAAAACTGTTTTTT; CDR3 protein: CSAGTRGEKLFF
D gene: .; J gene: TRBJ2-5; V gene: TRBV12-3/TRBV12-4; clone size: .; CDR3 DNA: TGTGCCAGCACCCCAGGAGGGGGCAAAGAGACCCAGTCCTTC; CDR3 protein: CASTPGGGKETQSF
D gene: .; J gene: TRBJ1-5; V gene: TRBV6-1; clone size: .; CDR3 DNA: TGTGCCAGCAGTGTATGGGGCGAACAGCCCCAGCATTTT; CDR3 protein: CASSVWGEQPQHF
D gene: TRBD1; J gene: TRBJ2-5; V gene: TRBV9; clone size: .; CDR3 DNA: TGTGCCAGCAGCGGATCCGGGACAGGGCAAGAGACCCAGTACTTC; CDR3 protein: CASSGSGTGQETQYF
D gene: TRBD2; J gene: TRBJ2-7; V gene: TRBV11-2; clone size: many; CDR3 DNA: TGTGCCAGCAGCTTAAGAGCGGGGACCTACGAGCAGTACTTC; CDR3 protein: CASSLRAGTYEQYF
D gene: .; J gene: TRBJ1-5; V gene: TRBV28; clone size: .; CDR3 DNA: TGTGCCAGCAGTTTCCTCGGGCATGGCGCCGGTAATCAGCCCCAGCATTTT; CDR3 protein: CASSFLGHGAGNQPQHF
D gene: .; J gene: TRBJ2-7; V gene: TRBV7-9; clone size: .; CDR3 DNA: TGTGCCAGCCGGGACTCCCTAGGGTACGAGCAGTACTTC; CDR3 protein: CASRDSLGYEQYF
D gene: .; J gene: TRBJ2-5; V gene: TRBV7-8; clone size: few; CDR3 DNA: TGTGCCAGCAGCTTAGTTACAGGGACGGAGCAGTACTTC; CDR3 protein: CASSLVTGTEQYF
D gene: .; J gene: TRBJ2-1; V gene: TRBV10-3; clone size: .; CDR3 DNA: TGTGCCATCAGTGATAGTTCGGCCAGGCGTATAGATGAGCAGTTCTTC; CDR3 protein: CAISDSSARRIDEQFF
D gene: .; J gene: TRBJ2-7; V gene: TRBV11-3; clone size: few; CDR3 DNA: TGTGCCAGCAGCTTCTCAGGGCACGAGCAGTACTTC; CDR3 protein: CASSFSGHEQYF
D gene: .; J gene: TRBJ2-7; V gene: TRBV27; clone size: .; CDR3 DNA: TGTGCCAGCAGTTTGGTGACAGACTCCTACGAGCAGTACTTC; CDR3 protein: CASSLVTDSYEQYF
D gene: .; J gene: TRBJ1-2; V gene: TRBV7-9; clone size: few; CDR3 DNA: TGTGCCAGCAGCTTAGCGGTCGCAGCCGCCCTCTATGGCTACACCTTC; CDR3 protein: CASSLAVAAALYGYTF
D gene: TRBD1; J gene: TRBJ2-1; V gene: TRBV4-1; clone size: .; CDR3 DNA: TGCGCCAGCAGCCAACCCAACAGGGGCGATGAGCAGTTCTTC; CDR3 protein: CASSQPNRGDEQFF
D gene: .; J gene: TRBJ2-1; V gene: TRBV7-8; clone size: .; CDR3 DNA: TGTGCCAGCAGCCAGAGACGAGCAGAACAAAGTAATAATGAGCAGTTCTTC; CDR3 protein: CASSQRRAEQSNNEQFF
D gene: .; J gene: TRBJ2-5; V gene: TRBV7-2; clone size: .; CDR3 DNA: TGTGCCAGCAGCCCCCATGGTCGAGAGACCCAGTACTTC; CDR3 protein: CASSPHGRETQYF
D gene: .; J gene: TRBJ2-2; V gene: TRBV24-1; clone size: few; CDR3 DNA: TGTGCCACCACTTCCACGAACACCGGGGAGCTGTTTTTT; CDR3 protein: CATTSTNTGELFF
D gene: .; J gene: TRBJ1-1; V gene: TRBV24-1; clone size: few; CDR3 DNA: TGTGCCACCAGTGACACCGACGGGAACACTGAAGCTTTCTTT; CDR3 protein: CATSDTDGNTEAFF
D gene: .; J gene: TRBJ2-3; V gene: TRBV12-5; clone size: .; CDR3 DNA: TGTGCTAGTGGTTTAGGGCAGGGCATAGATACGCAGTATTTT; CDR3 protein: CASGLGQGIDTQYF
D gene: TRBD1; J gene: TRBJ2-5; V gene: TRBV28; clone size: few; CDR3 DNA: TGTGCCAGCAGTTCCGACAGGGTCTCCCAGTACTTC; CDR3 protein: CASSSDRVSQYF
D gene: TRBD2; J gene: TRBJ2-1; V gene: TRBV14; clone size: few; CDR3 DNA: TGTGCCAGCAGCCTACCGGGACTAGCCTACCATGAGCAGTTCTTC; CDR3 protein: CASSLPGLAYHEQFF
D gene: .; J gene: TRBJ1-1; V gene: TRBV5-1; clone size: few; CDR3 DNA: TGCGCCAGCAGCCCCCGGCGGGTGAACACTGAAGCTTTCTTT; CDR3 protein: CASSPRRVNTEAFF
D gene: .; J gene: TRBJ1-3; V gene: TRBV15; clone size: .; CDR3 DNA: TGTGCCACCAGCAGGGACAAGATGGGGATCAACTCTGGAAACACCATATATTTT; CDR3 protein: CATSRDKMGINSGNTIYF